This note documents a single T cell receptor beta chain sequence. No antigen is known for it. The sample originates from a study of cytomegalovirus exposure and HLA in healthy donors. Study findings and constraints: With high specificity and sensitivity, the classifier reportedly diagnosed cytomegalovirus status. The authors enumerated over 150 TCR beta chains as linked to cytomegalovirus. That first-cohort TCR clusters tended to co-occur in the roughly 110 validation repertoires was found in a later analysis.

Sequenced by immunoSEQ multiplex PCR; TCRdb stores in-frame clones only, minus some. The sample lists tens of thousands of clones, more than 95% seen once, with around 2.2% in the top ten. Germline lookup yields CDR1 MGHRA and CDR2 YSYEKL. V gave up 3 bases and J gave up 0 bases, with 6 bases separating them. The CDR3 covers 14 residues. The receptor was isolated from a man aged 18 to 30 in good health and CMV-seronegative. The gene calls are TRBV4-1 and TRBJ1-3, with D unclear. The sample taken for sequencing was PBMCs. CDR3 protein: CASSHPLSGNTIYF. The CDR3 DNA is TGCGCCAGCAGCCACCCTCTCTCTGGAAACACCATATATTTT.